This T cell receptor (beta chain) originates from a study of OX40 agonist ivuxolimab in advanced cancers. General notes on the study: Ivuxolimab was a fully human IgG2 agonistic monoclonal antibody targeting the costimulatory receptor OX40 (CD134). Intravenous ivuxolimab was administered to patients every 2 weeks at six dose levels: 0.01, 0.1, 0.3, 1.5, 3 and 10 mg/kg. Of the approximately 53 patients in dose escalation, about 20 had hepatocellular carcinoma, some 15 had melanoma, 9 had renal cell carcinoma and 9 had head and neck cancer. A male proportion of around 80% and a mean age of approximately 60 years, ranging from roughly 23 to 80, were recorded for the dose-escalation cohort. Patients were allowed to have had prior anti-PD-1, anti-PD-L1 or anti-CTLA-4 therapy, and 40% of the dose-escalation patients had previously received checkpoint inhibitors. Partial responses occurred in three dose-escalation patients, of whom one had hepatocellular carcinoma and two had cutaneous melanoma. Peripheral TCRbeta sequencing aimed to test whether ivuxolimab altered TCR sequence diversity and caused clonal T-cell expansion. The paper covers the monotherapy dose-escalation part of the phase I ivuxolimab trial, which included N of about 50 patients.

Deletion took 1 base off V and 6 bases off J, with a span of 3 bases between the germline ends. The CDR3 sequence holds 11 residues, the cysteine and phenylalanine included. The kept DNA is CDR3 alone, 33 bases in frame from the first base. The germline V gene (reference sequence) sets CDR1 to LNHDA and CDR2 to SQIVND. This clone appeared a few times. It has no known antigen specificity. No base quality values were provided; no much bigger clone lies one nucleotide off. For sequencing of the TCRbeta CDR3 region, genomic DNA was extracted from the sorted cells. TCRbeta CDR3 regions were sequenced using the immunoSEQ Assay. Imported from immuneACCESS, the table was reduced by TCRdb to in-frame sequences with V and J called. These copies leave out some clones; in studies compared against another copy, an unresolved V gene accounts for under half, and the cause of the remainder is not known. Counted in this sample were about 81,000 clones; 88% of them appeared once. Around 0.45% of the sample comes from the top ten.

Patients with a history of autoimmune disease or receiving systemic immunosuppression were excluded from the trial. In every dose cohort, peripheral blood was drawn for TCR sequencing at baseline, cycle 4 day 1, and cycle 7 day 1. Samples came from an open-label, multicenter, first-in-human phase I dose-escalation trial of ivuxolimab. Adults with locally advanced or metastatic melanoma, renal cell, hepatocellular, or head and neck squamous cell carcinoma were enrolled in the trial. CD4+ and CD8+ T cells were sorted separately from peripheral blood before TCR sequencing. The research as a whole found: Low levels of normalized T-cell clonal expansion were also seen in some nonresponding patients. In the 0.1-3.0 mg/kg groups, partial responders were among the patients with the lowest normalized peripheral clonal expansion, particularly in CD8+ T cells. Antigen specificity was not determined for the clonally expanded peripheral T cells. At doses from 0.1 to 3.0 mg/kg, clonal expansion was seen in both CD4+ and CD8+ blood T cells between baseline and week 6. After ivuxolimab, CD8+ T cells had more expanded clones than CD4+ T cells on average.

The origin of this receptor is an adult with an advanced solid tumor such as melanoma, head and neck, liver or kidney cancer. This specimen consisted of CD4+ or CD8+ T cells sorted from blood, obtained in a trial of the OX40 agonist ivuxolimab. The chain joins TRBV19 to TRBJ1-2; the D gene is not confidently resolved. The nucleotides are TGTGCCAGTAGTATAGCGGATGGCTACACCTTC. The resulting protein is CASSIADGYTF.